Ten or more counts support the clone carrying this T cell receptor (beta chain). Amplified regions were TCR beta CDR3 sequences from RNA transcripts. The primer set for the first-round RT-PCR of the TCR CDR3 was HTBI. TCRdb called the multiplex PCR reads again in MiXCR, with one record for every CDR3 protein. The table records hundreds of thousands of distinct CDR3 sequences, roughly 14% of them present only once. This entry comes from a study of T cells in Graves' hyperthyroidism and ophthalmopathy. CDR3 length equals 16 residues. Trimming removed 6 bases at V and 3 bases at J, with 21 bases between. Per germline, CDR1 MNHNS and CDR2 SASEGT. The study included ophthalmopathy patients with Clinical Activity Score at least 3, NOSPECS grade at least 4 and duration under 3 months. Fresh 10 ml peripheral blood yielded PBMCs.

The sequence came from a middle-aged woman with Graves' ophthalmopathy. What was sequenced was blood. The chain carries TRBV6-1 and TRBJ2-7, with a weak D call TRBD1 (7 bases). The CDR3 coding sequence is TGTGCCAGCAGCCCCTCAGGGGGGCCCAAGGACTACGAGCAGTACTTC. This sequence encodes CASSPSGGPKDYEQYF.